A selection of T cell receptor beta chains follows, all from one sample in a study of shared clonotypes between healthy human individuals. Sequenced by immunoSEQ multiplex PCR; TCRdb stores in-frame clones only, minus some. The repertoire holds more than 2 million clones, with 95% as singletons. The sample consisted of naive CD4+ T cells sorted from blood. The receptors stem from a man younger than 30 in good health. CDR3s leave out the opening cysteine and the closing phenylalanine or tryptophan. Each record gives: J gene, V gene, CDR3 protein.

TRBJ1-1 | TRBV27 | ASSPGPLNTEAF
TRBJ2-5 | TRBV18 | ASSPNLAGGGETQY
TRBJ1-2 | TRBV19 | ASSIQPPSGTVYGYT
TRBJ1-3 | TRBV6-1 | ASSEGAFSGNTIY
TRBJ2-7 | TRBV11-1 | ASSPDTIYEQY
TRBJ1-1 | TRBV10-3 | AISDTGYGEAF
TRBJ2-7 | TRBV2 | ASSGLAGPYEQY
TRBJ2-2 | TRBV5-4 | ASSRRLALNTGELF
TRBJ1-6 | TRBV6-1 | ASSGGGGSFNSPLH
TRBJ2-6 | TRBV29-1 | SADEGIAGANVLT
TRBJ2-7 | TRBV5-1 | ASSGLQGDYEQY
TRBJ2-1 | TRBV4-1 | ASSHSGTPPRDNEQF
TRBJ2-3 | TRBV10-2 | ASSDVGGADTQY
TRBJ1-1 | TRBV5-1 | ASSPRTGGADTEAF
TRBJ2-5 | TRBV7-7 | ASSPGSEETQY
TRBJ1-1 | TRBV1 | TSRGQVSTEAF
TRBJ2-1 | TRBV2 | ASSESLAGGSDEQF
TRBJ2-1 | TRBV4-3 | ASSQEGTYNEQF
TRBJ2-7 | TRBV6-5 | ASSYSDLRSYEQY
TRBJ1-2 | TRBV2 | ARTTDSGSHGYT
TRBJ2-5 | TRBV2 | ASGWKETQY
TRBJ1-1 | TRBV11-2 | ASSPPRGDTEAF
TRBJ1-2 | TRBV6-5 | ASSLREFYYGYT
TRBJ1-5 | TRBV4-1 | ASSQSDRGSNQPQH
TRBJ1-5 | TRBV19 | ASTDRGPSGQPQH
TRBJ2-7 | TRBV6-1 | ASSFQGVGGYEQY
TRBJ2-1 | TRBV5-6 | ASSSGLAGFLF